The 25 T cell receptor beta chains reported below all come from one sample, sequenced in a study of T cells in tuberculosis. The repertoire was sequenced with immunoSEQ multiplex PCR; TCRdb's copy has only in-frame clones and lacks some. This sample has around 38,000 clones, with 95% found just once. The sample taken for sequencing was PBMCs. The origin of the receptors is a donor aged 5-35 years with latent tuberculosis or without tuberculosis infection.

The V gene is TRBV18, the J gene TRBJ2-5, with 7 bases matching TRBD2. The ends lost 2 bases at V and 1 base at J; junction bases unmatched: 7. Germline V lookup: CDR1 KGHSH, CDR2 LQKENI. CDR3 length: 16 amino acids. The CDR3 region has the DNA TGTGCCAGCTCACCAATTTCTTCGGGGGGCCAAGAGACCCAGTACTTC. Translating it yields CASSPISSGGQETQYF. Combining the CDR3 with reference TRBV18 and TRBJ2-5 gives the whole variable domain NAGVMQNPRHLVRRRGQEARLRCSPMKGHSHVYWYRQLPEEGLKFMVYLQKENIIDESGMPKERFSAEFPKEGPSILRIQQVVRGDSAAYFCASSPISSGGQETQYFGPGTRLLVL.

The chain uses TRBV5-4 and TRBJ2-1; 9 positions agree with TRBD2. V dropped 4 bases and J dropped 8; count of bases not matched to a gene: 13. The germline gives CDR1 SGHNT, CDR2 YYREEE (reference sequence). The CDR3 extends over 16 amino acids. The CDR3 DNA is TGTGCCAGCAGCCCCTCCATGGCGGGGGGGGGCGATGAGCAGTTCTTC. This encodes CASSPSMAGGGDEQFF.

V gene TRBV2 combines with J gene TRBJ1-2; possible D gene TRBD1, 5 bases. Deletions cut 3 bases from V and 4 bases from J, with 12 bases between. Germline V lookup: CDR1 SNHLY, CDR2 FYNNEI. The CDR3 loop spans 14 amino acids. In DNA, the CDR3 is TGTGCCAGCAGTGAGCAGGGCATTATCTATGGCTACACCTTC. This sequence encodes CASSEQGIIYGYTF.

This clone turned up a few times. The chain links TRBV29-1 to TRBJ1-1; D possibly corresponds to TRBD1 (5 bases). The CDR3 extends over 11 amino acids. Between the trimmed V and J ends, which lost 7 bases and 13 bases, there was a span of 19 bases. The germline gives CDR1 SQVTM, CDR2 ANQGSEA. The CDR3 loop reads CSGGEHLEGFF. The CDR3, as DNA: TGCAGCGGGGGGGAACATTTAGAGGGTTTCTTT.

With respect to this clone: A much larger clonotype is one base distant, so this may be a read error. Other DNA sequences within the sample encode an identical CDR3. J is TRBJ2-7 and V is TRBV5-1; 7 positions match TRBD1. V lost 0 bases to trimming and J lost 2 bases; unmatched junction nucleotides: 2. This CDR3 has 14 residues. Per germline, CDR1 SGHRS and CDR2 YFSETQ. In nucleotides, the CDR3 is TGCGCCAGCAGCTTGGTGCAGGGGGCCTACGAGCAGTACTTC. This codes for CASSLVQGAYEQYF.

This chain connects TRBV10-2 to TRBJ2-2; D perhaps matches TRBD2 (7 bases). The CDR3 length is 14 residues. Trimming removed 2 bases at V and 5 bases at J, with 9 bases between. CDR1 and CDR2 (germline): WSHSY, SAAADI. The CDR3 reads CASSERGATGELFF. The CDR3 coding sequence is TGCGCCAGCAGTGAGCGGGGGGCTACCGGGGAGCTGTTTTTT.

This clone has a single count. The chain combines TRBV7-9 with TRBJ1-2; no clear D. This CDR3 has 17 residues. With 5 bases removed from V and 2 bases from J, the gap between germline ends came to 21 bases. Germline CDR1 is SEHNR and CDR2 is FQNEAQ (reference sequence). The DNA of the CDR3 is TGTGCCAGCAGCCCATCGGTGGGAGGAAACCGGAACTATGGCTACACCTTC. Amino acids: CASSPSVGGNRNYGYTF.

V gene TRBV7-2 combines with J gene TRBJ2-1; TRBD2 matches at 7 bases. The length of the CDR3 is 14 residues. The ends lost 6 bases at V and 4 bases at J; junction bases unmatched: 6. Per the germline V gene, CDR1 is SGHTA and CDR2 is FQGNSA. CDR3 in DNA: TGTGCCAGCAGTTCCCAAGCGGGATACAATGAGCAGTTCTTC. Its translation is CASSSQAGYNEQFF.

V is TRBV11-3 and J is TRBJ2-1, with TRBD2 identical over 7 bases. The J segment lost 8 bases and the V segment lost 5 bases, leaving 12 bases of the junction unmatched. Germline CDR1 is SGHNT and CDR2 is YENEEA. The CDR3 has 15 amino acids. The CDR3 nucleotides are TGTGCCAGCAGCCTAAAACCGACTAGCTATGATGAGCAGTTCTTC. It is translated as CASSLKPTSYDEQFF.

This sequence joins TRBV18 and TRBJ1-3; the D is unclear. Trimming cost V 3 bases and J 4 bases, with 7 bases left between them. Germline lookup yields CDR1 KGHSH and CDR2 LQKENI. The length of the CDR3 is 13 residues. CDR3 amino acids: CASSPSQGNTIYF. Written as DNA, the CDR3 is TGTGCCAGCTCACCGTCCCAGGGAAACACCATATATTTT.

V gene TRBV12-5 combines with J gene TRBJ2-7; possible D gene TRBD2, 6 bases. In germline, CDR1 is LGHNT, CDR2 FRNRAP. V shed 2 bases and J shed 7 bases, with 9 bases lying between them. CDR3 length: 12 amino acids. The CDR3 reads CASGLTAGEQYF. The CDR3, as DNA: TGTGCTAGTGGTTTGACGGCGGGGGAGCAGTACTTC.

The chain is built from TRBV7-8 and TRBJ1-6, with D unclear. Germline V gene data show CDR1 as SGHVS and CDR2 as FQNEAQ. V lost 4 bases to trimming and J lost 6 bases, with 22 bases between them. The CDR3 runs 18 residues. The CDR3 nucleotides are TGTGCCAGCAGCTCCCTCCGGACGGAGGTCGGCATTAATTCACCCCTCCACTTT. Translating gives CASSSLRTEVGINSPLHF.

The rearrangement uses TRBV7-7 and TRBJ2-1; TRBD2 agrees at 8 bases. The V and J ends lost 5 bases and 10 bases, in that order; junction bases with no gene match: 4. Germline loops: CDR1 SSHAT, CDR2 FNYEAQ (reference sequence). This CDR3 contains 12 residues. The CDR3 region has the DNA TGTGCCAGCAGCCTACGCGGGGGGGAGCAGTTCTTC. Translating gives CASSLRGGEQFF.

The chain carries TRBV11-2 and TRBJ2-7; D remains ambiguous. There are 13 residues in the CDR3. Germline CDR1 reads SGHAT; CDR2 reads FQNNGV. The germline V and J ends were trimmed by 1 base and 7 bases, with 11 bases remaining between them. CDR3: CASSLVTEAEQYF. CDR3 sequence (DNA): TGTGCCAGCAGCTTAGTTACCGAGGCGGAGCAGTACTTC.

The genes are TRBV25-1 and TRBJ2-3; TRBD1 is a possible D gene (6 bases). V shed 8 bases and J shed 0 bases, with 15 bases lying between them. Per germline, CDR1 MGHDK and CDR2 SYGVNS. This CDR3 comprises 15 residues. The CDR3 DNA sequence: TGTGCCAGCTGCAGGACAGAGACCAGCACAGATACGCAGTATTTT. Translation gives CASCRTETSTDTQYF.

The J gene is TRBJ2-7, the V gene TRBV19; weak D call: TRBD2 (5 bases). Germline V gives CDR1 LNHDA, CDR2 SQIVND (reference sequence). This CDR3 has 13 residues. The V end was cut by 5 bases, the J end by 7 bases, with 15 bases between. The CDR3 protein is CASSPLGVGEQYF. The CDR3 DNA reads TGTGCCAGTAGTCCTCTGGGAGTTGGGGAGCAGTACTTC.

This clone appeared a single time. This rearrangement joins TRBV10-1 to TRBJ2-1; D not certain. The CDR3 spans 12 residues. The V end lost 0 bases, the J end lost 7 bases, and 4 bases lay between the germline ends. CDR1 WNHNN and CDR2 SYGVQD come from the germline V gene (reference sequence). The CDR3 DNA reads as TGCGCCAGCAGTGAGTCTATGAATGAGCAGTTCTTC. Translation: CASSESMNEQFF.

The V call is TRBV2, the J call TRBJ1-2, with D unclear. The ends were cut back, 0 bases at V and 4 bases at J, with 15 bases in the middle. CDR1 and CDR2 (germline): SNHLY, FYNNEI. The CDR3 spans 16 residues. CDR3 DNA sequence: TGTGCCAGCAGTGAAGCGAAACGGGGAGTAGGCTATGGCTACACCTTC. It translates to CASSEAKRGVGYGYTF.

This clone was counted a single time. The chain has TRBV27 and TRBJ2-7; no reliable D call. V shed 4 bases and J shed 4 bases, with 17 bases lying between them. The CDR3 length is 15 residues. Germline assignment: CDR1 MNHEY and CDR2 SMNVEV (reference sequence). The CDR3 loop reads CASSYRRQAPYEQYF. The CDR3 DNA reads as TGTGCCAGCAGTTACCGACGTCAGGCTCCTTACGAGCAGTACTTC.

The CDR3 loop reads CASSLLGLGTGTTEAFF. The CDR3 bases are TGTGCCAGCAGCTTGTTGGGCCTCGGGACAGGGACCACTGAAGCTTTCTTT. The chain joins TRBV7-9 to TRBJ1-1; 9 bases fit TRBD1. Trimming removed 3 bases from V and 4 bases from J; junction bases left unmatched: 12. CDR1 is SEHNR, CDR2 FQNEAQ, per germline (reference sequence). This CDR3 spans 17 amino acids.

This chain joins TRBV5-4 and TRBJ2-2, with TRBD2 identical over 13 bases. CDR1 SGHNT and CDR2 YYREEE come from the germline V gene (reference sequence). The length of the CDR3 is 17 residues. V trimming: 4 bases; J trimming: 5 bases; junction bases outside the gene matches: 8. The CDR3 region has the DNA TGTGCCAGCAGCCCCTTGGTGACTAGCGGGGGGACCGGGGAGCTGTTTTTT. Its translation: CASSPLVTSGGTGELFF. Looking up the rest from reference TRBV5-4 and TRBJ2-2 gives the full variable domain: ETGVTQSPTHLIKTRGQQVTLRCSSQSGHNTVSWYQQALGQGPQFIFQYYREEENGRGNFPPRFSGLQFPNYSSELNVNALELDDSALYLCASSPLVTSGGTGELFFGEGSRLTVL.

The chain links TRBV27 to TRBJ2-7; 10 nucleotides match TRBD1. The CDR3 is 14 residues long. Germline loops: CDR1 MNHEY, CDR2 SMNVEV (reference sequence). V lost 4 bases, J lost 0 bases, and 0 bases stayed unmatched. CDR3: CASSWDRGSYEQYF. The CDR3, as DNA: TGTGCCAGCAGTTGGGACAGGGGCTCCTACGAGCAGTACTTC.

This sequence joins TRBV7-9 and TRBJ1-3, with TRBD1 matching over 7 bases. CDR1 is SEHNR and CDR2 is FQNEAQ in the germline V gene (reference sequence). The CDR3 runs 15 residues. Trimming at V came to 5 bases and at J to 4 bases, leaving 8 bases not matched to a gene. This CDR3 reads CASSAWTGSGNTIYF. The DNA of the CDR3 is TGTGCCAGCAGCGCCTGGACAGGTTCCGGAAACACCATATATTTT.

The chain recombines TRBV7-9 with TRBJ2-5; 10 bases map to TRBD2. The CDR3 has 17 amino acids. CDR1 and CDR2 from the germline V gene are SEHNR and FQNEAQ (reference sequence). J lost 1 base, V lost 5 bases, and 10 bases had no gene match. The DNA for the CDR3 is TGTGCCAGCAGCCACCGGGGAGCGGGGGGGTTCCAAGAGACCCAGTACTTC. Its translation is CASSHRGAGGFQETQYF.

The chain has TRBV29-1 and TRBJ2-1, with D possibly matching TRBD2 (7 bases). V lost 1 base to trimming and J lost 9 bases, with 16 bases between them. In germline, CDR1 is SQVTM, CDR2 ANQGSEA. This CDR3 region has 14 residues. The DNA of the CDR3 is TGCAGCGTTGAAGGGGGGCGCAGCGGGGTTGAGCAGTTCTTC. Translated: CSVEGGRSGVEQFF.